The 25 T cell receptor beta chains presented below share a single source sample, sequenced in a study of blood T cell repertoires in COVID-19. Only in-frame clones appear in the TCRdb table, and some are missing; sequencing was by immunoSEQ multiplex PCR. Of 200,000 to 250,000 clones listed, under 90% were seen once; the top ten hold 3% to 4.5%. The sequenced sample consisted of peripheral blood. These receptor sequences come from a woman of 80 years or more with acute or convalescent COVID-19.

This chain joins TRBV30 and TRBJ1-3; 8 bases match TRBD1. V lost 2 bases, J lost 3 bases, and 3 bases stayed unmatched. The CDR3 spans 14 residues. Germline V CDR1 and CDR2: GTSNPN, SVGIG (reference sequence). The CDR3 DNA follows: TGTGCCTGGAGTTACGGGACAGGTGGAAACACCATATATTTT. Translation: CAWSYGTGGNTIYF. The entire variable domain, with the rest obtained from reference TRBV30 and TRBJ1-3, is as follows: SQTIHQWPATLVQPVGSPLSLECTVEGTSNPNLYWYRQAAGRGLQLLFYSVGIGQISSEVPQNLSASRPQDRQFILSSKKLLLSDSGFYLCAWSYGTGGNTIYFGEGSWLTVV.

The chain combines TRBV5-6 with TRBJ1-2; 7 bases fit TRBD1. The CDR3 is 13 residues long. V dropped 5 bases and J dropped 4; count of bases not matched to a gene: 5. In germline, CDR1 is SGHDT, CDR2 YYEEEE. Here the CDR3 reads CASRKTGSYGYTF. CDR3 sequence (DNA): TGTGCCAGCAGGAAGACAGGGTCCTATGGCTACACCTTC. Complete variable domain (other parts from reference TRBV5-6 and TRBJ1-2): DAGVTQSPTHLIKTRGQQVTLRCSPKSGHDTVSWYQQALGQGPQFIFQYYEEEERQRGNFPDRFSGHQFPNYSSELNVNALLLGDSALYLCASRKTGSYGYTFGSGTRLTVV.

The chain recombines TRBV2 with TRBJ2-1; 9 bases match TRBD1. This CDR3 comprises 14 residues. Germline V lookup: CDR1 SNHLY, CDR2 FYNNEI. J lost 8 bases, V lost 6 bases, and 8 bases had no gene match. The CDR3 DNA reads as TGTGCCAGCAGATCGGACAGGGGCGAGGATGAGCAGTTCTTC. Its protein product is CASRSDRGEDEQFF.

The chain's CDR3 is CASSLSGGSNEQFF. The CDR3 coding sequence is TGTGCCAGCAGCTTGAGCGGGGGGTCGAATGAGCAGTTCTTC. The gene calls are TRBV7-9 and TRBJ2-1; 9 nucleotides agree with TRBD2. The V segment lost 3 bases and the J segment 7 bases; nucleotides outside the gene matches: 4. The CDR3 totals 14 residues. Germline-derived CDR1 and CDR2 are SEHNR and FQNEAQ (reference sequence).

The rearrangement links TRBV30 to TRBJ1-4; TRBD1 matches at 12 bases. The CDR3 spans 15 residues. The J segment lost 7 bases and the V segment lost 5 bases, leaving 8 bases of the junction unmatched. CDR1 is GTSNPN, CDR2 SVGIG, per germline (reference sequence). In DNA, the CDR3 is TGTGCCTGGTCCTGGGGACAGGGGGCCAGTGAAAAACTGTTTTTT. It is translated as CAWSWGQGASEKLFF.

The CDR3 region is CASSEQGVGYTF. CDR3 DNA: TGTGCCAGCAGTGAACAGGGGGTTGGCTACACCTTC. The genes are TRBV2 and TRBJ1-2; 7 nucleotides match TRBD1. CDR1 and CDR2 (germline): SNHLY, FYNNEI. The CDR3 contains 12 residues. J lost 7 bases, V lost 2 bases, and 1 base had no gene match.

The V and J genes are TRBV7-8 and TRBJ1-2; D gene unclear. Germline values: CDR1 SGHVS, CDR2 FQNEAQ. V was shortened by 0 bases and J by 1 base, with 15 bases between the two germline ends. The CDR3 is made up of 17 amino acids. Written as DNA, the CDR3 is TGTGCCAGCAGCTTAGCGCGATTAGATAAGATTAACTATGGCTACACCTTC. It yields the protein CASSLARLDKINYGYTF. Combining the CDR3 with reference TRBV7-8 and TRBJ1-2 gives the whole variable domain GAGVSQSPRYKVAKRGQDVALRCDPISGHVSLFWYQQALGQGPEFLTYFQNEAQLDKSGLPSDRFFAERPEGSVSTLKIQRTQQEDSAVYLCASSLARLDKINYGYTFGSGTRLTVV.

This chain connects TRBV27 to TRBJ1-6, with TRBD1 identical over 11 bases. The CDR3 is 14 amino acids. V lost 8 bases, J lost 11 bases, and 8 bases stayed unmatched. Germline V gene sequence: CDR1 MNHEY, CDR2 SMNVEV (reference sequence). Here the CDR3 reads CASRTGTGGTPLHF. In nucleotides, the CDR3 is TGTGCCAGCCGCACCGGGACAGGGGGGACACCCCTCCACTTT.

The rearrangement uses TRBV14 and TRBJ1-2; no clear D. V lost 0 bases to trimming and J lost 8 bases, with 16 bases between them. Germline V gives CDR1 SGHDN, CDR2 FVKESK. This CDR3 spans 15 amino acids. Written as DNA, the CDR3 is TGTGCCAGCAGCCAAGATCTGGCCTCTAGAAGGGGCTACACCTTC. The encoded protein is CASSQDLASRRGYTF.

The rearrangement links TRBV28 to TRBJ1-2, with TRBD1 matching 12 bases. Trimming took 6 bases from V and 10 from J; bases not matched to a gene: 9. The CDR3 has 14 residues. From germline, CDR1 is MDHEN and CDR2 SYDVKM. CDR3 loop: CASSAGTGGLVYTF. The CDR3 coding sequence is TGTGCCAGCAGCGCCGGGACAGGGGGCCTAGTCTACACCTTC.

The chain combines TRBV30 with TRBJ1-1; 7 nucleotides line up with TRBD1. The CDR3 runs to 13 residues. J gave up 2 bases and V 4 bases, and 4 bases lay outside the gene matches. CDR1 is GTSNPN, CDR2 SVGIG, per germline (reference sequence). The CDR3 coding sequence is TGTGCCTGGACGGGACAGACCAACACTGAAGCTTTCTTT. It encodes CAWTGQTNTEAFF.

CDR3 region: CASGLAPGQGNSPLHF. In DNA, the CDR3 is TGTGCTAGTGGTTTAGCTCCGGGACAGGGTAATTCACCCCTCCACTTT. The chain recombines TRBV12-5 with TRBJ1-6; 9 bases align to TRBD1. V was clipped by 3 bases and J by 6 bases; unmatched bases: 6. Germline CDR1 and CDR2: LGHNT and FRNRAP. The CDR3 runs to 16 residues.

This rearrangement joins TRBV7-9 to TRBJ1-5, with 8 bases matching TRBD1. The germline CDR1 and CDR2 sequences are SEHNR and FQNEAQ (reference sequence). The CDR3 is 17 residues long. V was clipped by 1 base and J by 1 base; unmatched bases: 6. CDR3 sequence reads: CASSLGTGLGSNQPQHF. The CDR3 DNA reads as TGTGCCAGCAGCTTAGGGACAGGGTTGGGCAGCAATCAGCCCCAGCATTTT.

The chain uses TRBV19 and TRBJ1-4; 7 positions agree with TRBD1. This CDR3 has 17 residues. V shed 2 bases and J 2 bases; nucleotides not matched to a gene: 8. Germline values: CDR1 LNHDA, CDR2 SQIVND (reference sequence). The CDR3 bases are TGTGCCAGTAGTATACGGACAGGAACGCAGACTAATGAAAAACTGTTTTTT. This gives the protein CASSIRTGTQTNEKLFF.

Note on this clone: This specimen includes other DNA sequences encoding the same CDR3. The J gene is TRBJ1-2, the V gene TRBV12-3 or TRBV12-4; 11 bases fit TRBD1. This CDR3 contains 13 residues. J gave up 5 bases and V 5 bases, and 1 base lay outside the gene matches. Here the CDR3 reads CASSRDRGYGYTF. In DNA, the CDR3 is TGTGCCAGCAGTAGGGACAGGGGGTATGGCTACACCTTC.

The chain recombines TRBV7-9 with TRBJ2-7; D possibly corresponds to TRBD1 (5 bases). This CDR3 region has 14 residues. Trimming cost V 1 base and J 12 bases, with 19 bases left between them. The V gene's germline CDR1 is SEHNR and CDR2 FQNEAQ (reference sequence). This CDR3 is CASSLDDRGRSPYF. The CDR3 DNA reads as TGTGCCAGCAGCTTAGATGATAGGGGCAGGTCCCCGTACTTC.

V is TRBV6-2 or TRBV6-3 and J is TRBJ1-3; D perhaps matches TRBD1 (5 bases). The CDR3 loop spans 14 amino acids. Germline V lookup: CDR1 MNHEY, CDR2 SVGEGT. Deletions cut 4 bases from V and 0 bases from J, with 7 bases between. The CDR3 here is CASSSGHSGNTIYF. CDR3 coding DNA: TGTGCCAGCAGTTCCGGACACTCTGGAAACACCATATATTTT.

V usage is TRBV30 and J usage is TRBJ1-6; D is perhaps TRBD1 (6 bases). Germline V gene data show CDR1 as GTSNPN and CDR2 as SVGIG (reference sequence). The CDR3 totals 16 residues. Trimming left V 7 bases short and J 1 base short, with 17 bases between. CDR3 DNA: TGTGCCTCGAGCCTAGGGGGAAGGTCCTATAATTCACCCCTCCACTTT. This translates into CASSLGGRSYNSPLHF. The entire variable domain, with the rest obtained from reference TRBV30 and TRBJ1-6, is as follows: SQTIHQWPATLVQPVGSPLSLECTVEGTSNPNLYWYRQAAGRGLQLLFYSVGIGQISSEVPQNLSASRPQDRQFILSSKKLLLSDSGFYLCASSLGGRSYNSPLHFGNGTRLTVT.

In its sample, this clone was seen a few times. V is TRBV6-2 or TRBV6-3 and J is TRBJ2-4; 10 bases are shared with TRBD1. The CDR3 totals 14 residues. V shed 5 bases, J shed 6 bases, and the junction held 4 bases outside the gene matches. Germline V gene sequence: CDR1 MNHEY, CDR2 SVGEGT. The CDR3 loop reads CASSPRTGGNIQYF. In nucleotides, the CDR3 is TGTGCCAGCAGTCCCCGGACAGGGGGAAACATTCAGTACTTC.

The J gene is TRBJ2-1, the V gene TRBV6-5; tentatively, D is TRBD2 (5 bases). Germline V gene lookup returns CDR1 MNHEY and CDR2 SVGAGI. V was pared by 10 bases and J by 0 bases, with 13 bases between. This CDR3 is built from 14 residues. The CDR3 protein is CATTRGSSYNEQFF. The CDR3 nucleotides are TGTGCCACAACCCGTGGGAGCTCCTACAATGAGCAGTTCTTC.

A few counts support this clone. The rearrangement uses TRBV7-9 and TRBJ2-7; D gene unclear. Deletions cut 4 bases from V and 7 bases from J, with 8 bases between. This CDR3 has 11 amino acids. CDR1 is SEHNR, CDR2 FQNEAQ, per germline (reference sequence). This CDR3 reads CASSSSLEQYF. DNA of the CDR3: TGTGCCAGCAGCTCCTCTTTGGAGCAGTACTTC.

This chain connects TRBV7-3 to TRBJ1-2, with a possible D match to TRBD1 (5 bases). The germline V gene has CDR1 SGHTA and CDR2 FQGTGA. The CDR3 extends over 16 amino acids. Trimming took off 2 bases at V and 10 bases at J, with 23 bases between the two ends. The CDR3 DNA reads as TGTGCCAGCAGCTTAGATGGACAAGTGCGAGGTGTGAACTACACCTTC. This encodes CASSLDGQVRGVNYTF.

This chain's CDR3 is CASTPGRQNTEAFF. The CDR3 DNA reads TGCGCCAGCACCCCAGGCCGACAGAACACTGAAGCTTTCTTT. The chain is built from TRBV5-1 and TRBJ1-1; D remains ambiguous. With 6 bases removed from V and 1 base from J, the gap between germline ends came to 13 bases. Germline values: CDR1 SGHRS, CDR2 YFSETQ. This CDR3 is built from 14 residues.

This clone turned up a few times. The gene calls are TRBV6-5 and TRBJ1-3, with unresolved D. Trimming stripped 6 bases from V and 0 bases from J, with 12 bases between. The germline CDR1 and CDR2 sequences are MNHEY and SVGAGI. The length of the CDR3 is 15 residues. The CDR3 loop is CASRFVRSSGNTIYF. The CDR3 DNA reads TGTGCCAGCAGATTTGTGAGGAGCTCTGGAAACACCATATATTTT.

Comments on this clone: Here the CDR3 omits its conserved ending phenylalanine or tryptophan, so a read error is the likely source. Because the CDR3's place on the DNA is in doubt, the DNA is left out and the CDR3 is given as listed by TCRdb. The chain links TRBV2 to TRBJ1-5; the D call in the table, TRBD1, was not verified against the DNA. Per the germline V gene, CDR1 is SNHLY and CDR2 is FYNNEI. With termini counted, the CDR3 has 10 amino acids. The CDR3 sequence is CASSGGRGRL.